Listed here are 26 T cell receptor beta chains from one sample, sequenced in a study of CD8+ T cells in alopecia areata. Once RNA had been extracted, it was reverse transcribed into cDNA to act as the sequencing template. The assay was immunoSEQ multiplex PCR, and TCRdb's table has in-frame clones only and misses some. The sample holds about 120,000 clones; 50% to 55% are singletons and the top ten take around 0.46%. The treatment is: oral pan-JAK inhibitor, 5-10 mg twice daily. The sample was CD4+ T cells sorted from blood, taken at week 4, from a patient treated with tofacitinib. The receptors were sampled from a human donor with alopecia areata.

This clone came up once. The chain couples TRBV30 to TRBJ1-1; D gene unclear. Germline V gene data show CDR1 as GTSNPN and CDR2 as SVGIG (reference sequence). Trimming left V 3 bases short and J 3 bases short, with 8 bases between. The CDR3 spans 12 residues. The CDR3 loop reads CAWSRGYTEAFF. The CDR3 DNA follows: TGTGCCTGGAGCCGAGGGTACACTGAAGCTTTCTTT.

In DNA, the CDR3 is TGTGCCACCAGCAGAGGAACGTACAATGAGCAGTTCTTC. Translating it yields CATSRGTYNEQFF. This chain links TRBV15 with TRBJ2-1; D is uncertain. CDR3 length: 13 amino acids. Germline values: CDR1 LNHNV, CDR2 YYDKDF (reference sequence). V lost 1 base to trimming and J lost 4 bases, with 5 bases between them.

The rearrangement joins TRBV5-1 to TRBJ2-3; 9 positions agree with TRBD1. Looked up from germline, CDR1 is SGHRS and CDR2 is YFSETQ. This CDR3 is built from 15 residues. V was pared by 4 bases and J by 5 bases, with 8 bases of the junction left unmatched. CDR3 coding DNA: TGCGCCAGCAGCGGCCGGGACAGGGCAAAAGATACGCAGTATTTT. This gives the protein CASSGRDRAKDTQYF.

The chain is built from TRBV29-1 and TRBJ1-1; maybe TRBD1 (6 bases). CDR3 size: 13 residues. Germline assignment: CDR1 SQVTM and CDR2 ANQGSEA. V was clipped by 7 bases and J by 2 bases, with 14 bases between them. The CDR3 coding sequence is TGCAGCGCCGACAGGCAGGGTAACACTGAAGCTTTCTTT. It encodes CSADRQGNTEAFF. Full variable domain (remainder filled in from reference TRBV29-1 and TRBJ1-1): SAVISQKPSRDICQRGTSLTIQCQVDSQVTMMFWYRQQPGQSLTLIATANQGSEATYESGFVIDKFPISRPNLTFSTLTVSNMSPEDSSIYLCSADRQGNTEAFFGQGTRLTVV.

This clone occurred once. The CDR3 sequence: CAWSVWTGELFF. In nucleotides, the CDR3 is TGTGCCTGGAGTGTCTGGACAGGCGAGCTGTTTTTT. The chain has TRBV30 and TRBJ2-2, with 7 bases fitting TRBD1. Trimming cost V 0 bases and J 11 bases; bases outside gene matches: 3. The germline gives CDR1 GTSNPN, CDR2 SVGIG (reference sequence). The CDR3 runs to 12 residues.

The genes are TRBV2 and TRBJ2-2; 12 bases map to TRBD1. There are 16 residues in the CDR3. The V and J ends lost 6 bases and 2 bases, in that order; junction bases with no gene match: 4. The germline V gene encodes CDR1 SNHLY and CDR2 FYNNEI. The CDR3 sequence is CASRGTGGINTGELFF. The CDR3, as DNA: TGTGCCAGCAGAGGGACAGGGGGCATCAACACCGGGGAGCTGTTTTTT.

The J gene is TRBJ2-2, the V gene TRBV5-4, with TRBD2 as a possible D gene (6 bases). The CDR3 consists of 15 residues. V was pared by 1 base and J by 5 bases, with 12 bases between. CDR1 and CDR2 (germline): SGHNT, YYREEE (reference sequence). The CDR3 region has the DNA TGTGCCAGCAGCTTGAGAGGGGCGGGGACCGGGGAGCTGTTTTTT. Its translation is CASSLRGAGTGELFF.

The chain employs TRBV29-1 and TRBJ2-1, with D perhaps matching TRBD1 (6 bases). The CDR3 is 12 residues long. The germline gives CDR1 SQVTM, CDR2 ANQGSEA. The V end lost 6 bases, the J end lost 1 base, and 7 bases lay between the germline ends. For the CDR3, the DNA is TGCAGCGTGCAGGGGTCCTACAATGAGCAGTTCTTC. Translation gives CSVQGSYNEQFF.

This clone came up a few times. The V call is TRBV7-2, the J call TRBJ2-4, with D maybe TRBD2 (6 bases). The CDR3 extends over 16 amino acids. CDR1 is SGHTA, CDR2 FQGNSA, per germline. V was pared by 1 base and J by 0 bases, with 10 bases between. The CDR3 DNA sequence: TGTGCCAGCAGCTTAGACCGGGGACTAGCCAAAAACATTCAGTACTTC. This encodes CASSLDRGLAKNIQYF.

This chain connects TRBV27 to TRBJ2-7; D perhaps matches TRBD1 (5 bases). V lost 6 bases and J lost 1, with 13 bases in between. Germline CDR1 is MNHEY and CDR2 is SMNVEV (reference sequence). The CDR3 runs 14 residues. The CDR3 sequence: CASRGVRLSYEQYF. Here the CDR3 DNA reads TGTGCCAGCAGAGGGGTCAGGTTGTCCTACGAGCAGTACTTC.

The chain recombines TRBV4-2 with TRBJ2-7; TRBD2 aligns across 10 bases. The CDR3 is made up of 16 amino acids. J was trimmed by 2 bases and V by 0 bases; bases with no gene match: 4. Germline loops: CDR1 LGHNA, CDR2 YNFKEQ. The CDR3 sequence is CASSQEWSGGAYEQYF. In DNA, the CDR3 is TGTGCCAGCAGCCAAGAATGGAGCGGGGGGGCCTACGAGCAGTACTTC.

The chain couples TRBV6-6 to TRBJ2-5, with D possibly being TRBD1 (6 bases). The length of the CDR3 is 13 residues. The V end was cut by 6 bases, the J end by 7 bases, with 15 bases between. CDR1 MNHNY and CDR2 SVGAGI come from the germline V gene (reference sequence). CDR3: CASSPGIGGTQYF. The CDR3 coding sequence is TGTGCCAGCAGCCCCGGGATAGGGGGGACCCAGTACTTC.

V is TRBV29-1 and J is TRBJ1-1; possibly TRBD1 for D (5 bases). CDR1 and CDR2 (germline): SQVTM, ANQGSEA. V was cut by 8 bases and J by 1 base, with 14 bases left in between. The CDR3 sequence is 13 residues long. CDR3 in DNA: TGCAGCTATTCGGGACGCACGAACACTGAAGCTTTCTTT. Protein sequence: CSYSGRTNTEAFF.

This clone was seen more than once but under ten times. The chain links TRBV5-4 to TRBJ2-1; D perhaps matches TRBD1 (6 bases). In germline, CDR1 is SGHNT, CDR2 YYREEE (reference sequence). This CDR3 comprises 16 residues. The V gene lost 4 bases and the J gene lost 4 bases, with 18 bases spanning the gap. The CDR3, as DNA: TGTGCCAGCAGCCAGGGGACGGACGAAGTTTACAATGAGCAGTTCTTC. It yields the protein CASSQGTDEVYNEQFF.

The V gene is TRBV30, the J gene TRBJ1-1; 10 bases are a match to TRBD1. V shed 2 bases and J 10 bases; nucleotides not matched to a gene: 10. Germline CDR1 is GTSNPN and CDR2 is SVGIG (reference sequence). CDR3 length: 14 residues. The CDR3: CAWSFGTGDRGAFF. CDR3 sequence (DNA): TGTGCCTGGAGTTTCGGGACAGGGGACCGGGGAGCTTTCTTT.

This clone has only a few counts. The chain carries TRBV30 and TRBJ1-2; D is uncertain. Germline V gene sequence: CDR1 GTSNPN, CDR2 SVGIG (reference sequence). The CDR3 is 12 residues long. The V and J ends lost 4 bases and 7 bases respectively, with 13 bases between them. The CDR3 nucleotides read TGTGCCTGGACGGTTTTTTGGGGTGGCTACACCTTC. This encodes CAWTVFWGGYTF.

This clone was counted only a few times. V is TRBV7-8 and J is TRBJ2-3, with 10 positions matching TRBD2. The germline V gene has CDR1 SGHVS and CDR2 FQNEAQ. The CDR3 has 15 amino acids. V lost 1 base and J lost 10; bases outside the gene matches: 8. In DNA form, the CDR3 reads TGTGCCAGCAGCTTAGTTGGAGCTAGCGGGAGTGCGCAGTATTTT. It yields the protein CASSLVGASGSAQYF.

This clone came up a few times. CDR3: CATSRDRTRLAGDNTGELFF. DNA for the CDR3: TGTGCCACCAGCAGAGATCGGACCCGACTAGCGGGTGACAACACCGGGGAGCTGTTTTTT. V and J are TRBV15 and TRBJ2-2, with 10 bases matching TRBD2. The V gene end was trimmed by 0 bases and the J gene end by 2 bases; junction bases not matched to a gene: 12. CDR1 and CDR2 (germline): LNHNV, YYDKDF (reference sequence). CDR3 length: 20 amino acids.

This chain uses TRBV25-1 with TRBJ1-1; tentative D call: TRBD1 (6 bases). This CDR3 is 13 amino acids long. V was pared by 6 bases and J by 8 bases, with 16 bases between. Per the germline V gene, CDR1 is MGHDK and CDR2 is SYGVNS. The CDR3 DNA follows: TGTGCCAGCAGGGGACACCCGAATGACGAAGCTTTCTTT. Its protein is CASRGHPNDEAFF.

The chain has TRBV29-1 and TRBJ2-1, with 9 positions matching TRBD1. Germline CDR1 is SQVTM and CDR2 is ANQGSEA. The length of the CDR3 is 14 residues. V lost 2 bases and J lost 8; bases outside the gene matches: 7. As DNA, the CDR3 is TGCAGCGTTGAATTACAGGGGGCTTTGGATGAGCAGTTCTTC. Its protein is CSVELQGALDEQFF.

This chain uses TRBV19 with TRBJ2-5; 14 positions agree with TRBD2. V dropped 5 bases and J dropped 5; count of bases not matched to a gene: 4. CDR3 length: 15 residues. Germline V gives CDR1 LNHDA, CDR2 SQIVND (reference sequence). CDR3 amino acids: CASSLGLAGEETQYF. The CDR3 DNA is TGTGCCAGTAGTCTGGGACTAGCGGGAGAGGAGACCCAGTACTTC.

V and J are TRBV6-6 and TRBJ2-7, with 12 bases aligning to TRBD2. Trimming took 7 bases from V and 1 from J; bases not matched to a gene: 2. CDR1 and CDR2 (germline): MNHNY, SVGAGI (reference sequence). The CDR3 is 14 residues long. Here the CDR3 DNA reads TGTGCCAGCACGACTAGCGGGGGTTCCTACGAGCAGTACTTC. Translating it yields CASTTSGGSYEQYF.

This clone was counted only a few times. The V and J genes are TRBV4-1 and TRBJ2-5; 11 bases match TRBD2. The CDR3 is made up of 17 amino acids. The V gene's germline CDR1 is MGHRA and CDR2 YSYEKL. V lost 0 bases, J lost 3 bases, and 6 bases stayed unmatched. CDR3 sequence (DNA): TGCGCCAGCAGCCAAGATAGCGGGGGGGCAAGGAAAGAGACCCAGTACTTC. Encoded protein: CASSQDSGGARKETQYF.

V and J are TRBV7-9 and TRBJ1-4, with D perhaps matching TRBD1 (6 bases). The V and J ends lost 4 bases and 0 bases respectively, with 18 bases between them. Germline CDR1 and CDR2: SEHNR and FQNEAQ (reference sequence). The CDR3 totals 18 residues. CDR3 DNA sequence: TGTGCCAGCAGCTCTAGCTCCGGACAGAACCCAACTAATGAAAAACTGTTTTTT. As protein: CASSSSSGQNPTNEKLFF.

This clone was counted a few times. The chain carries TRBV30 and TRBJ2-5; tentatively, D is TRBD2 (5 bases). The CDR3 runs to 15 residues. Germline values: CDR1 GTSNPN, CDR2 SVGIG (reference sequence). Between the trimmed V and J ends, which lost 1 base and 2 bases, there was a span of 14 bases. Written as DNA, the CDR3 is TGTGCCTGGAGTGCCCCGGACTTCTATCAAGAGACCCAGTACTTC. This gives the protein CAWSAPDFYQETQYF.

The chain links TRBV2 to TRBJ1-5; no clear D gene. Germline loops: CDR1 SNHLY, CDR2 FYNNEI. The ends were cut back, 6 bases at V and 6 bases at J, with 9 bases in the middle. The CDR3 sequence is 12 residues long. Here the CDR3 DNA reads TGTGCCAGCAGCTACGCTGTTCAGCCCCAGCATTTT. Amino acid sequence: CASSYAVQPQHF. Together with reference TRBV2 and TRBJ1-5, the CDR3 gives the full variable domain: EPEVTQTPSHQVTQMGQEVILRCVPISNHLYFYWYRQILGQKVEFLVSFYNNEISEKSEIFDDQFSVERPDGSNFTLKIRSTKLEDSAMYFCASSYAVQPQHFGDGTRLSIL.